This T cell receptor (beta chain) comes out of a study of blood T cell repertoires in COVID-19. Study-level information: The United States, Italy and Spain were the sources of the acute and convalescent COVID-19 samples. The analysed material was cDNA or gDNA that came from T cells, B-cell-depleted T cells, or PBMCs.

Germline V lookup: CDR1 MNHEY, CDR2 SMNVEV (reference sequence). V shed 4 bases and J 8 bases; nucleotides not matched to a gene: 12. The CDR3 totals 16 residues. In the authors' workflow: Nucleated cell counts were estimated from reference gene primer amplification. Only in-frame clones appear in the TCRdb table, and some are missing; sequencing was by immunoSEQ multiplex PCR. That table furnishes V, J and clone size, whereas the DNA furnished D and trimming. This table has 120,000 or so clones, about 83% appearing once. The table lists this clone with a few counts. The specimen was peripheral blood. This clonotype was obtained from a man older than 75 with active or convalescent COVID-19. V usage is TRBV27 and J usage is TRBJ2-1; 9 positions agree with TRBD2. The CDR3 here is CASSYGRGGLVDEQFF. The CDR3 DNA sequence: TGTGCCAGCAGTTATGGGCGGGGGGGCTTAGTCGATGAGCAGTTCTTC.